The 2 T cell receptor beta chains given below trace back to one sample, sequenced in a study of T-cell memory formation after mild COVID-19 (dated by TCRdb to the early 2020s). Library preparation used 5' RACE. TCRdb lists the instrument as Illumina NovaSeq 6000. Clones were called with MiXCR by TCRdb after fastp trimmed the public reads at Q25, and only in-frame beta chains were retained. Each CDR3 protein appears once, grouped with its most common genes and DNA. The sample table records about 200,000 distinct CDR3 sequences; about 9.2% of these occur just once. 3.5% to 4% of the sample is taken by the ten largest. Sequencing was carried out using PBMCs or a T cell subset sorted from them (not recorded which). The receptor source for this set is a man younger than 30 who had mild COVID-19 (a few samples of this study predate the infection). The sample titles of this study are shuffled in the database, so cell type and time point are left out; the donor was told from shared clones.

This clonotype was seen at least ten times. The chain is built from TRBV12-3 or TRBV12-4 and TRBJ2-7; 10 bases map to TRBD2. This CDR3 has 13 amino acids. V shed 4 bases, J shed 5 bases, and the junction held 2 bases outside the gene matches. The CDR3 DNA is TGTGCCAGCAGTTGGCTAGCGGGGGACGAGCAGTACTTC. The encoded protein is CASSWLAGDEQYF.

The count of this clonotype is one. The V gene is TRBV5-1, the J gene TRBJ2-5, with D hard to call. Trimming removed 3 bases at V and 1 base at J, with 10 bases between. Germline V CDR1 and CDR2: SGHRS, YFSETQ. This CDR3 spans 14 amino acids. CDR3 region: CASSWAPPQETQYF. The DNA of the CDR3 is TGCGCCAGCAGCTGGGCCCCCCCCCAAGAGACCCAGTACTTC.